What follows are 17 T cell receptor beta chains derived from one specimen sequenced in a study of OX40 agonist ivuxolimab in advanced cancers. Assay: immunoSEQ multiplex PCR; the TCRdb copy retains only in-frame clones and omits some. The table lists 53,000 or so clones, around 86% of them singletons, with 0.3% to 0.45% in the top ten. The material sequenced was CD4+ or CD8+ T cells sorted from blood, taken in a trial of the OX40 agonist ivuxolimab. These receptors were taken from an adult with an advanced solid tumor such as melanoma, head and neck, liver or kidney cancer.

The chain links TRBV6-5 to TRBJ2-7; D is undetermined. Per the germline V gene, CDR1 is MNHEY and CDR2 is SVGAGI. This CDR3 is built from 12 residues. Trimming took off 5 bases at V and 2 bases at J, with 7 bases between the two ends. CDR3 loop: CASSEGTYEQYF. CDR3 sequence (DNA): TGTGCCAGCAGTGAAGGGACCTACGAGCAGTACTTC.

The chain combines TRBV5-6 with TRBJ2-3; 8 bases are a match to TRBD2. The CDR3 is 18 amino acids. CDR1 and CDR2 (germline): SGHDT, YYEEEE. With 4 bases clipped from V and 2 bases from J, the junction kept 15 bases outside the gene matches. The CDR3 spells CASSPLRRAGGFTDTQYF. CDR3 sequence (DNA): TGTGCCAGCAGCCCGTTACGTCGGGCGGGAGGATTCACAGATACGCAGTATTTT.

This clone was observed once. The chain is built from TRBV6-1 and TRBJ1-1; TRBD1 matches 7 bases. The trim removed 0 bases at V and 4 bases at J, leaving 5 bases unmatched. Germline V gene lookup returns CDR1 MNHNS and CDR2 SASEGT. The CDR3 spans 15 residues. The CDR3 bases are TGTGCCAGCAGTGAAGCGGCAGGGGGGAGCACTGAAGCTTTCTTT. Residues: CASSEAAGGSTEAFF.

This rearrangement joins TRBV2 to TRBJ1-5, with D possibly being TRBD1 (5 bases). Germline CDR1 and CDR2: SNHLY and FYNNEI. The CDR3 is 15 residues long. Trimming removed 6 bases from V and 4 bases from J, with 16 bases in between. CDR3 nucleotides: TGTGCCAGCAGCAGGGTATGGGGGGGTAATCAGCCCCAGCATTTT. It encodes CASSRVWGGNQPQHF.

J is TRBJ2-1 and V is TRBV6-5; 7 bases map to TRBD2. Germline-derived CDR1 and CDR2 are MNHEY and SVGAGI. CDR3 length equals 14 residues. The trim removed 4 bases at V and 2 bases at J, leaving 2 bases unmatched. For the CDR3, the DNA is TGTGCCAGCAGTTCTGGACTAGCCTACAATGAGCAGTTCTTC. The encoded protein is CASSSGLAYNEQFF.

DNA of the CDR3: TGTGCCAGCAGTGGGGTCAGGGGTGGCTACACCTTC. Amino acids: CASSGVRGGYTF. The chain combines TRBV2 with TRBJ1-2; D is perhaps TRBD1 (6 bases). CDR1 SNHLY and CDR2 FYNNEI come from the germline V gene. V lost 4 bases, J lost 7 bases, and 10 bases lay in between. The CDR3 has 12 residues.

Here the CDR3 DNA reads TGTGCCAGCAGTGAACAAAACTTCCCTAGGGCTTTCTTT. Translated: CASSEQNFPRAFF. This sequence joins TRBV6-1 and TRBJ1-1, with D uncertain. This CDR3 has 13 residues. Germline CDR1 MNHNS, CDR2 SASEGT. Trimming shortened V by 2 bases and J by 11 bases, and 15 bases separated the two germline ends.

The gene calls are TRBV30 and TRBJ1-1; 10 bases match TRBD1. Germline V gene data show CDR1 as GTSNPN and CDR2 as SVGIG (reference sequence). The V and J ends lost 7 bases and 6 bases, in that order; junction bases with no gene match: 11. This CDR3 has 14 amino acids. The CDR3 sequence: CASPRTGGYAEAFF. The CDR3, as DNA: TGTGCCTCTCCGAGGACAGGGGGATACGCTGAAGCTTTCTTT.

The genes are TRBV2 and TRBJ2-2; 7 nucleotides agree with TRBD1. CDR1 and CDR2 (germline): SNHLY, FYNNEI. V dropped 5 bases and J dropped 4; count of bases not matched to a gene: 4. This CDR3 has 14 amino acids. The CDR3 spells CASSWTGFTGELFF. The CDR3 bases are TGTGCCAGCAGTTGGACAGGCTTCACCGGGGAGCTGTTTTTT.

V usage is TRBV2 and J usage is TRBJ1-2; a weak D match, TRBD1 (6 bases). V was clipped by 5 bases and J by 4 bases, with 17 bases between them. This CDR3 spans 15 amino acids. Germline values: CDR1 SNHLY, CDR2 FYNNEI. Here the CDR3 reads CASSPTGRSIYGYTF. CDR3 bases: TGTGCCAGCAGTCCCACAGGGAGGTCGATCTATGGCTACACCTTC.

The chain's CDR3 is CASSDTGGPGELFF. For the CDR3, the DNA is TGTGCCAGCAGTGACACGGGGGGTCCCGGGGAGCTGTTTTTT. The chain combines TRBV2 with TRBJ2-2; 7 positions agree with TRBD2. V shed 3 bases, J shed 6 bases, and the junction held 4 bases outside the gene matches. In germline, CDR1 is SNHLY, CDR2 FYNNEI. CDR3 length equals 14 residues.

The chain has TRBV5-1 and TRBJ2-6; D gene ambiguous. Germline V gene sequence: CDR1 SGHRS, CDR2 YFSETQ. The CDR3 covers 15 residues. V lost 0 bases and J lost 4, with 8 bases in between. Here the CDR3 DNA reads TGCGCCAGCAGCTTGGCGGGTGCCGGGGCCAACGTCCTGACTTTC. The encoded protein is CASSLAGAGANVLTF.

This clone has more than one count but fewer than ten. The gene calls are TRBV5-1 and TRBJ2-5; TRBD2 matches 9 bases. V was clipped by 3 bases and J by 3 bases; unmatched bases: 6. The germline gives CDR1 SGHRS, CDR2 YFSETQ. The CDR3 is made up of 15 amino acids. The CDR3 bases are TGCGCCAGCAGCTGGATGACTAGCGGTAAAGAGACCCAGTACTTC. This gives the protein CASSWMTSGKETQYF.

The chain couples TRBV2 to TRBJ1-2, with 7 bases identical to TRBD1. This CDR3 has 15 residues. The trim removed 6 bases at V and 3 bases at J, leaving 10 bases unmatched. Germline CDR1 and CDR2: SNHLY and FYNNEI. The CDR3 DNA sequence: TGTGCCAGCAGAGGCCCCGGGACAGAGTACTATGGCTACACCTTC. Residues: CASRGPGTEYYGYTF.

J is TRBJ1-1 and V is TRBV10-3; D ambiguous. Germline CDR1 is ENHRY and CDR2 is SYGVKD. Trimming took off 0 bases at V and 1 base at J, with 9 bases between the two ends. CDR3 size: 15 residues. In nucleotides, the CDR3 is TGTGCCATCAGTGAGTCGATCTTGACGAACACTGAAGCTTTCTTT. It codes for CAISESILTNTEAFF.

This clone has more than one count but fewer than ten. The CDR3 spells CAWSVEGAGKLFF. The DNA for the CDR3 is TGTGCCTGGAGTGTAGAGGGCGCGGGAAAACTGTTTTTT. V gene TRBV30 combines with J gene TRBJ1-4; D gene ambiguous. This CDR3 is built from 13 residues. V lost 0 bases and J 10 bases, leaving 12 bases between the germline ends. CDR1 and CDR2 from the germline V gene are GTSNPN and SVGIG (reference sequence).

CDR3 in amino acids: CASSSGRFLNEQFF. CDR3 coding DNA: TGTGCCAGCAGCTCGGGACGGTTCCTCAATGAGCAGTTCTTC. This chain links TRBV7-2 with TRBJ2-1, with D perhaps TRBD1 or TRBD2 (5 bases each). The CDR3 extends over 14 amino acids. Deletions cut 4 bases from V and 6 bases from J, with 13 bases between. Germline CDR1 is SGHTA and CDR2 is FQGNSA.